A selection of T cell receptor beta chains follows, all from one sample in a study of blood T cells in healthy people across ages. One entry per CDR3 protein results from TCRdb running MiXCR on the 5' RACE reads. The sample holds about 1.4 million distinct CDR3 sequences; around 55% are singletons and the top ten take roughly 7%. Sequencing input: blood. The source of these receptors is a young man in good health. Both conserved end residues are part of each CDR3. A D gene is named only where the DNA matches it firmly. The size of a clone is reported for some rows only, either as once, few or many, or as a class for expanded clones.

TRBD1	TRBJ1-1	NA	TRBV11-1	TGTGCATCAAGGTCCCAGACAGGGGGCGGAATTGAAGCTTTCTTT	CASRSQTGGGIEAFF
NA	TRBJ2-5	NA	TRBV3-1	TGTGCCAGCAGCGAACTCTTACTAGAGTCGGAGACCCAGTACTTC	CASSELLLESETQYF
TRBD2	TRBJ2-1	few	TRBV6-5	TGTGCCAGCACAACTAGCGGGAGCGGGTACAATGAGCAGTTCTTC	CASTTSGSGYNEQFF
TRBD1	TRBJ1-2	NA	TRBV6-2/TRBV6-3	TGTGCCAGTTCGGACAGGCTGAGTGGCTACACCTTC	CASSDRLSGYTF
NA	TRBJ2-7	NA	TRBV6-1	TGTGCCAGCAGTGAAGCCCGAACCCAGTACTTC	CASSEARTQYF
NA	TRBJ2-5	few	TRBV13	TGTGCCAGCAGCGCGATCGCCGACAGCAGAGAAGGGCAAGAGACCCAGTACTTC	CASSAIADSREGQETQYF
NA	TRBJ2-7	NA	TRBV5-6	TGTGCCAGCGTACCGTCCGGGGGCTACAATGAGCAGTACTTC	CASVPSGGYNEQYF
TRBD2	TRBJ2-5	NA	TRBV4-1	TGCGCCAGCAGCCCCCCGCCGGCGGGACTATCAAATGAGCAGTACTTC	CASSPPPAGLSNEQYF
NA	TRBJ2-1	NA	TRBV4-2	TGTGCCAGCAGCCAAGGTGGGGGGAGATACTACAATGAGCAGTTCTTC	CASSQGGGRYYNEQFF
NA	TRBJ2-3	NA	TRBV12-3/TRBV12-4	TGTACCAGCAGTTTTGTGCCTAGCACAGATACGCAGTATTTT	CTSSFVPSTDTQYF
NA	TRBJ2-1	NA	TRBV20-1	TGCAGTGCTAACGGACGAGCGGACTACAATGAGCAGTTCTTC	CSANGRADYNEQFF
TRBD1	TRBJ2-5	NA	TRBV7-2	TGTGCCAGCAGCTTAGGTCGACAGGGATACAATGAGCAGTACTTC	CASSLGRQGYNEQYF
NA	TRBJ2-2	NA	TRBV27	TGTGCCAGCAGGCGGGGCTTGGGCACCGGGGAGCTGTTTTTT	CASRRGLGTGELFF
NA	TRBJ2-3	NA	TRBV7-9	TGTGCCAGCAGCTTAAAGGGCCCCCTAGACACAGATACGCAGTATTTT	CASSLKGPLDTDTQYF
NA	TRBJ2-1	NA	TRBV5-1	TGCGCCAGCAGCTTTCTACTAGCTTTCAAGGAGCAGTTCTTC	CASSFLLAFKEQFF
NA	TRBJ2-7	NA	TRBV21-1	TGTGCCAGCAGCAAAGCGGCCAAACAAGTTACCTACGAGCAGTACTTC	CASSKAAKQVTYEQYF
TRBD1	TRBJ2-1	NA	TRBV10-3	TGTGCCATCAGTGATGACAGGGTCGCGAACACTGAGCAGTTCTTC	CAISDDRVANTEQFF
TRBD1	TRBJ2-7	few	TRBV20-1	TGCAGTGCTCCGGGACAGGGGGCTGTGACCGAGCAGTACTTC	CSAPGQGAVTEQYF